This T cell receptor (beta chain) was sequenced during a study of T cell changes during pregnancy in multiple sclerosis. The assay was immunoSEQ multiplex PCR, and TCRdb's table has in-frame clones only and misses some. The sample lists some 73,000 clones, about 92% occurring once. The J segment lost 2 bases and the V segment lost 1 base, leaving 6 bases of the junction unmatched. Germline V lookup: CDR1 SGHTA, CDR2 FQGNSA. This CDR3 region has 16 residues. The sequence was collected from a female donor in good health, enrolled as a control in a pregnancy study. The rearrangement uses TRBV7-2 and TRBJ2-3; 7 bases map to TRBD2. The material was peripheral blood, obtained in the third trimester of pregnancy. The CDR3: CASSLVGGGVTDTQYF. Written as DNA, the CDR3 is TGTGCCAGCAGCTTAGTCGGGGGAGGGGTCACAGATACGCAGTATTTT.